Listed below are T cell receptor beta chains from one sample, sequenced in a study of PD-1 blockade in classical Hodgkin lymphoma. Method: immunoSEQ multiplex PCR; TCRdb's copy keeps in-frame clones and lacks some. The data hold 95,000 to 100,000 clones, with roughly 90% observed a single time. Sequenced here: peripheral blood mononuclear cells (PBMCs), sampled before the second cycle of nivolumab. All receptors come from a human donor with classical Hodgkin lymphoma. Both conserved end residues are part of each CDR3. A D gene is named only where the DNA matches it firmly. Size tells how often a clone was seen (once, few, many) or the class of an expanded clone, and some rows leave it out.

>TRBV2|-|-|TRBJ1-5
TGTGCCAGCAGTGACCGGAGGGGGGCTGGCAATCAGCCCCAGCATTTT
CASSDRRGAGNQPQHF
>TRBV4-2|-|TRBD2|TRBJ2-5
TGTGCCAGCAGCCAAGGGACTAGCGGGGGAGGGGAGACCCAGTACTTC
CASSQGTSGGGETQYF
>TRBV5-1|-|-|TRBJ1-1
TGCGCCAGCAGGTCGCCTGCGGGAGGTACTGAAGCTTTCTTT
CASRSPAGGTEAFF
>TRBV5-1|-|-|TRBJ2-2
TGCGCCAGCAGCTTGGCACGGGACGCCGGGGAGCTGTTTTTT
CASSLARDAGELFF
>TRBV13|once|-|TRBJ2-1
TGTGCCAGCAGCGTCGAGGGCCAATACAATGAGCAGTTCTTC
CASSVEGQYNEQFF
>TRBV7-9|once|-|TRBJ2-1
TGTGCCAGCAGCTTAGACGGTGGGTCCTACAATGAGCAGTTCTTC
CASSLDGGSYNEQFF
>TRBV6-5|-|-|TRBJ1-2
TGTGCCAGCAGTTACTCCCGCGTCGGAGAAGGCTACACCTTC
CASSYSRVGEGYTF
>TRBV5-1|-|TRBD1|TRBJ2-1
TGCGCCAGCAGCTTGGGCGGGACAGGGGATCTCAATGAGCAGTTCTTC
CASSLGGTGDLNEQFF
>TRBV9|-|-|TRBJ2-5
TGTGCCAGCAGCGTAGGGGTAAAAGAGACCCAGTACTTC
CASSVGVKETQYF
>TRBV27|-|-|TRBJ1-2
TGTGCCAGCAGTTTATCCGCTGGGGGCGGCTACACCTTC
CASSLSAGGGYTF
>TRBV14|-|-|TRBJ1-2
TGTGCCAGCAGCCCGAGCGGGATTCCTCATGGCTACACCTTC
CASSPSGIPHGYTF
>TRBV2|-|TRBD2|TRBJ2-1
TGTGCCAGCAGTGAACTGAGCGGGGGTTCCTACAATGAGCAGTTCTTC
CASSELSGGSYNEQFF
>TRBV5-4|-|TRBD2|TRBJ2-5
TGTGCCAGCAGCTCACTAGCGGGAAGAAACTACTTC
CASSSLAGRNYF
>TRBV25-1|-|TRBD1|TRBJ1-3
TGTGCCAGCGGGAGACAGGGGGAAGGAAACACCATATATTTT
CASGRQGEGNTIYF
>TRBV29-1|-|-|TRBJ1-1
TGCAGCGTGCGGGGTTTGGGCAGGACGAACACTGAAGCTTTCTTT
CSVRGLGRTNTEAFF
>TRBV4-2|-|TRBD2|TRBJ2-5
TGTGCCAGCAGCCCCGAATGGTCGGGGGGGGAAGAGACCCAGTACTTC
CASSPEWSGGEETQYF
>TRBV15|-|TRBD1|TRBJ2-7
TGTGCCACCAGCAGAGGGACAGGGGTGTACGAGCAGTACTTC
CATSRGTGVYEQYF
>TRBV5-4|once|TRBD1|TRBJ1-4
TGTGCCAGCAGCCGGGACAGTCTGGGCGAAAAACTGTTTTTT
CASSRDSLGEKLFF
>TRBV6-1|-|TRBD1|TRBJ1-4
TGTGCCAGCAGTGAGGGACAGGGCCTAACTAATGAAAAACTGTTTTTT
CASSEGQGLTNEKLFF
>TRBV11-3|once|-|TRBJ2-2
TGTGCCAGCAGCTTAGCAGGACAGTTCGGGGAGCTGTTTTTT
CASSLAGQFGELFF
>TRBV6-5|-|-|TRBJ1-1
TGTGCCAGCAGTTGGAGGGGGTCGGGCACTGAAGCTTTCTTT
CASSWRGSGTEAFF
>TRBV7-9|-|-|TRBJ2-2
TGTGCCAGCAGCTCCGGGATGCCCGGGGAGCTGTTTTTT
CASSSGMPGELFF
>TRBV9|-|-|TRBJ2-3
TGTGCCAGCGGGTCGGCTTCTAGCACAGATACGCAGTATTTT
CASGSASSTDTQYF
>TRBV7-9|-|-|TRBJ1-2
TGTGCCAGCAGCTTAGACAGTGGAAACTATGGCTACACCTTC
CASSLDSGNYGYTF
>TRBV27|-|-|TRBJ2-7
TGTGCCAGCAGGTCCCTCTCCTACGAGCAGTACTTC
CASRSLSYEQYF
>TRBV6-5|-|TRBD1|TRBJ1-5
TGTGCCAGCAGATCCACGGACAGGGGGGAACAGCCCCAGCATTTT
CASRSTDRGEQPQHF
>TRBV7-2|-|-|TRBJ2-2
TGTGCCAGCAGCTTAGTTAGCGGAGCCTCCACCGGGGAGCTGTTTTTT
CASSLVSGASTGELFF
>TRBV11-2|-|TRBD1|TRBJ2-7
TGTGCCAGCAGCTGGCGGGACAGGGCCTACGAGCAGTACTTC
CASSWRDRAYEQYF
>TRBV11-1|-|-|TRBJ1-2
TGTGCCAGCACTCCGGGAGGGCTTCGGGGCTACACCTTC
CASTPGGLRGYTF
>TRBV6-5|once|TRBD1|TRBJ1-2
TGTGCCAGCAGTTACTCCTCAGGGGGAGGCTACACCTTC
CASSYSSGGGYTF
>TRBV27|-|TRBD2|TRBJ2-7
TGTGCCAGCAGACCGGGGGGGCCTTATGGGGAGCAGTACTTC
CASRPGGPYGEQYF
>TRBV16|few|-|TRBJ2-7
TGTGCCAGCAGCGCAGGGACCTCCTACGAGCAGTACTTC
CASSAGTSYEQYF
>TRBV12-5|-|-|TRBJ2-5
TGTGCTAGTGGTCTAGGGGACGGGGGACAAGAGACCCAGTACTTC
CASGLGDGGQETQYF
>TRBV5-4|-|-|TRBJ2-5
TGTGCCAGCAGCACGTACAGGGACCAAGAGACCCAGTACTTC
CASSTYRDQETQYF
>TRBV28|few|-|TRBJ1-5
TGTGCCAGTTCTAGGGGGGGAACTAATCAGCCCCAGCATTTT
CASSRGGTNQPQHF
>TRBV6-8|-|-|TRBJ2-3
TGTGCCAGCAGTTCAGCTACGCAGTATTTT
CASSSATQYF
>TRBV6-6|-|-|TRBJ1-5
TGTGCCAGCAGCCCCCCGACGGGGTACAATCAGCCCCAGCATTTT
CASSPPTGYNQPQHF
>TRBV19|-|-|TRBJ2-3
TGTGCCAGTAGTGCTACTAGCACAGATACGCAGTATTTT
CASSATSTDTQYF
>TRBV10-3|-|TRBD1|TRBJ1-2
TGTGCCATCACTCCACAGCTGGGACAGATATATGGCTACACCTTC
CAITPQLGQIYGYTF
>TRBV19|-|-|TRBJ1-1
TGTGCCAGTAGTATCGGGCAGCCGGGGACTGAAGCTTTCTTT
CASSIGQPGTEAFF
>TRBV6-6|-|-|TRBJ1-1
TGTGCCAGCAGCCCCCTTGGGGGGGAAGCTTTCTTT
CASSPLGGEAFF
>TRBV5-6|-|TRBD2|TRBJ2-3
TGTGCCAGCAGCTTGGAAGCGGGGGGGCCCGATACGCAGTATTTT
CASSLEAGGPDTQYF
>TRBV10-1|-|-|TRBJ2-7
TGCGCCAGCAGTGGACAGACAGGACCCTACGAGCAGTACTTC
CASSGQTGPYEQYF
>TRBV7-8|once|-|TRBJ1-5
TGTGCCAGCAGCTTAGCGAGGGACGGGGATTCCAATCAGCCCCAGCATTTT
CASSLARDGDSNQPQHF
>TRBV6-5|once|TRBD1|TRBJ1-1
TGTGCCAGCAGTAAATTTCCAGGGGGAGGCACTGAAGCTTTCTTT
CASSKFPGGGTEAFF
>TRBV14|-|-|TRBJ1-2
TGTGCCAGCAGCCAAGAGAACCTAAGCTATGGCTACACCTTC
CASSQENLSYGYTF
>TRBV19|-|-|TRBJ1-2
TGTGCCAGTAGTATCCAGAACGGTTACGGAATCTATGGCTACACCTTC
CASSIQNGYGIYGYTF
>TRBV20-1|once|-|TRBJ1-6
TGCAGTGCTACAACATTCTCACCCCTCCACTTT
CSATTFSPLHF
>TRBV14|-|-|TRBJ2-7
TGTGCCAGCAACGATACTGAGCAGTACTTC
CASNDTEQYF
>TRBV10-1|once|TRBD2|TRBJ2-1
TGCGCCAGCAGTGAGTCCAGTGCGGGGGGGACCTACAATGAGCAGTTCTTC
CASSESSAGGTYNEQFF
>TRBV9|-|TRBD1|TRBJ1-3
TGTGCCAGCAGCGTTACCAGGGGGCGAGGCTCTGGAAACACCATATATTTT
CASSVTRGRGSGNTIYF
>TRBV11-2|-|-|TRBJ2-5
TGTGCCAGCAGGCCCGGGCCTGGAGGAGGAGAGACCCAGTACTTC
CASRPGPGGGETQYF
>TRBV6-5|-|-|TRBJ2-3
TGTGCCAGCAGTTCCGGACTGGCGTATAGGGCAGATACGCAGTATTTT
CASSSGLAYRADTQYF
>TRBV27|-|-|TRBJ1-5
TGTGCCAGCAGTTTAACGGGGGGGACTGGTCAGCCCCAGCATTTT
CASSLTGGTGQPQHF
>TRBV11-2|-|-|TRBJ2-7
TGTGCCAGCAGCCTGACCCATTACGAGCAGTACTTC
CASSLTHYEQYF
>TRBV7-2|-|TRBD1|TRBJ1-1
TGTGCCAGCAGGCCTCACAGGGGAGAAAACACTGAAGCTTTCTTT
CASRPHRGENTEAFF
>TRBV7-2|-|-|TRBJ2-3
TGTGCCAGCAGCTTAGCGCTCCAGGGGCCAGCAGATACGCAGTATTTT
CASSLALQGPADTQYF